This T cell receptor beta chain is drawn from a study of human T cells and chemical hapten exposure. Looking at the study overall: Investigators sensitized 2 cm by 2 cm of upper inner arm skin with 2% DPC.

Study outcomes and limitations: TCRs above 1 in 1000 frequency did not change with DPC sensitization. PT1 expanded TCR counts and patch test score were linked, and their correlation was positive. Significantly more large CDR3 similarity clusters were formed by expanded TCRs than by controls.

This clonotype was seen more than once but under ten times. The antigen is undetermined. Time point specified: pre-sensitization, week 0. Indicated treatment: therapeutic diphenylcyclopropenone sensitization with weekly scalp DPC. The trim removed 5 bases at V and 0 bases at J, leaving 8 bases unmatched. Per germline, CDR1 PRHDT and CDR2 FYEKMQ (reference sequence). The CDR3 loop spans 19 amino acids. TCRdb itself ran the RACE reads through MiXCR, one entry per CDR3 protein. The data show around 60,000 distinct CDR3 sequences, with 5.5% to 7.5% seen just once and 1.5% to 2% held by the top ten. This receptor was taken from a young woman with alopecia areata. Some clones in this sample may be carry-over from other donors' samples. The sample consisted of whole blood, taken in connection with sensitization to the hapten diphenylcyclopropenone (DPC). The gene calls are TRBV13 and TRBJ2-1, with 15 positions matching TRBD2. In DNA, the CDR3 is TGTGCCAGCAGCAACACGGGACTAGCGGGGGGTTCCTCCTACAATGAGCAGTTCTTC. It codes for CASSNTGLAGGSSYNEQFF.